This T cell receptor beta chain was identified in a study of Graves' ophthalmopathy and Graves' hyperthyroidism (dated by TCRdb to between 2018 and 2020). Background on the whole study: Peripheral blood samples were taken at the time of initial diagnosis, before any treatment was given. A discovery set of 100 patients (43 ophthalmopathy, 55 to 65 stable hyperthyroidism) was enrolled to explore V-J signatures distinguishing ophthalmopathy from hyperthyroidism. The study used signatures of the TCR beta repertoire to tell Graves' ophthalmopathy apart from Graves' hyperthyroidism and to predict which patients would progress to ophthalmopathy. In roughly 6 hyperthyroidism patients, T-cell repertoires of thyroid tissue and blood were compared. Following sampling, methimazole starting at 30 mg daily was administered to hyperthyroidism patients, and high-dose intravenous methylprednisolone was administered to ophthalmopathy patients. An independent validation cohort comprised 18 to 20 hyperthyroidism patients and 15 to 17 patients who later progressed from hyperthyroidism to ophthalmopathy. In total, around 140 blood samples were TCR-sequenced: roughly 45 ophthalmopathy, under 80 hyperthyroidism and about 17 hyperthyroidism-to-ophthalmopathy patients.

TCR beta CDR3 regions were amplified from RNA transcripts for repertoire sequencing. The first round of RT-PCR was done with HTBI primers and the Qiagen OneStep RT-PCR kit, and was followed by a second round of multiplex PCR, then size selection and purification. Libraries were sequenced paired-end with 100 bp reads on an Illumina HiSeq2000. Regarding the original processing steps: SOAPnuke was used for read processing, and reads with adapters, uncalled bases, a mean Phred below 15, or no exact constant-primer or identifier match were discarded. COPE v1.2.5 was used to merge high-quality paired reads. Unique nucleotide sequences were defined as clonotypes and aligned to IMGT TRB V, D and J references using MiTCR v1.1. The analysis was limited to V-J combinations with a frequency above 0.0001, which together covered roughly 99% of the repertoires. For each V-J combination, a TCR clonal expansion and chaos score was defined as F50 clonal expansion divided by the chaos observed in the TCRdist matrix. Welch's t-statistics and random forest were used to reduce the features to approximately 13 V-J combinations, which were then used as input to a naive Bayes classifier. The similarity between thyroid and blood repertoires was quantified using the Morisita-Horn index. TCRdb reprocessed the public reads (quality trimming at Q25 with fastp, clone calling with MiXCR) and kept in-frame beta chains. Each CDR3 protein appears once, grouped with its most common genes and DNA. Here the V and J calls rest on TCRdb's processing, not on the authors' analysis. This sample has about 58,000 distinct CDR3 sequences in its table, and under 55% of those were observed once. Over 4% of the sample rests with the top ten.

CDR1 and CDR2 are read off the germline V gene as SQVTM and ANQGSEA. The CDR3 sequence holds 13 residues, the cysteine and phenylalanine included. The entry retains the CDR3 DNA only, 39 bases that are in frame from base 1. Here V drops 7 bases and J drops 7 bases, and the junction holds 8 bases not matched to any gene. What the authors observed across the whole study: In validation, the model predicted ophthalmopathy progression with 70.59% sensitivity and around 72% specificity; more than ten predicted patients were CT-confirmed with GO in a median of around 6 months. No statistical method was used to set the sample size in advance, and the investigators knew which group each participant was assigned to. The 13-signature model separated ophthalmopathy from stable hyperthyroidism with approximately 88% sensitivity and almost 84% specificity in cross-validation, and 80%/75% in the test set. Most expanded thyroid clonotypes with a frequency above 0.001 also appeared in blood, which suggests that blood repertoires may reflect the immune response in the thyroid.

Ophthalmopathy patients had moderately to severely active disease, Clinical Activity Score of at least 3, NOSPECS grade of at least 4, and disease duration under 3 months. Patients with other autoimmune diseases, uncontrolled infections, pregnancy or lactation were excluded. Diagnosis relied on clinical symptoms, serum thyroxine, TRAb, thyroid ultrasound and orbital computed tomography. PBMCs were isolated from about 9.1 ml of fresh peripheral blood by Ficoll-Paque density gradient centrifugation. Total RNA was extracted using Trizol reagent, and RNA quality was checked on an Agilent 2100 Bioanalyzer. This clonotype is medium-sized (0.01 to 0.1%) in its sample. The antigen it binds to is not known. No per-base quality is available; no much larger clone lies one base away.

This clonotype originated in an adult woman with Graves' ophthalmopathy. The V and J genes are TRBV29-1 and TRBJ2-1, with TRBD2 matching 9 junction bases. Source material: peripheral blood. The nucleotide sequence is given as TGCAGCGCCGGACTAGCGATAAGGAATGAGCAGTTCTTC. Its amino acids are CSAGLAIRNEQFF.